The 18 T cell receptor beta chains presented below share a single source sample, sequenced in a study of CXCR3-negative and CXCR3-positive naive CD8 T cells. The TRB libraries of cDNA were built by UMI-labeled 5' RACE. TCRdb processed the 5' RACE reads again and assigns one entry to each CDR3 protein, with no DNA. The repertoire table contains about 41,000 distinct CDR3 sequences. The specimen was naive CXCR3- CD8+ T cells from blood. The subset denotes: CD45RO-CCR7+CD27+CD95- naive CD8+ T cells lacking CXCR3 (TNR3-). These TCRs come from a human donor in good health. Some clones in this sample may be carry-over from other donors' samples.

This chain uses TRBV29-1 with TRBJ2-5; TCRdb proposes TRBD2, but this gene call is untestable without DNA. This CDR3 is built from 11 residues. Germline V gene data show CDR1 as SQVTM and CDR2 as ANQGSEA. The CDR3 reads CSGEREETQYF.

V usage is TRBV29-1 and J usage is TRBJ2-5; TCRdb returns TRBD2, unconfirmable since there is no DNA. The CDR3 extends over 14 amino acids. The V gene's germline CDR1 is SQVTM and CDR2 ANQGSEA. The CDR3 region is CSVLPGLEPETQYF.

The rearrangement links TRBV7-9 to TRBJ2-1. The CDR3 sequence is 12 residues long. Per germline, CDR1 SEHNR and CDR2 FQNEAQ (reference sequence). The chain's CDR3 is CASSAQMNEQFF.

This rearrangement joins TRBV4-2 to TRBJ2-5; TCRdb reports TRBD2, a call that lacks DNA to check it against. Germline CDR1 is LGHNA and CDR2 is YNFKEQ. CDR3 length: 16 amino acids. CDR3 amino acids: CASSPTAGLAGETQYF.

The CDR3 sequence is CASSWLTAHNEQFF. The chain joins TRBV6-2 or TRBV6-3 to TRBJ2-1. The CDR3 runs to 14 residues. CDR1 is MNHEY and CDR2 is SVGEGT in the germline V gene.

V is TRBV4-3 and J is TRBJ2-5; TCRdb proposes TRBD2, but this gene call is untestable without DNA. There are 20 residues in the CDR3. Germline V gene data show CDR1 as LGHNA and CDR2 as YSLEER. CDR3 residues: CASSQVFLAGETFRQETQYF.

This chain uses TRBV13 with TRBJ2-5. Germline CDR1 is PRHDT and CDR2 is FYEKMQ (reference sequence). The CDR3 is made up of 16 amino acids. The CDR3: CASSPHGESYQETQYF.

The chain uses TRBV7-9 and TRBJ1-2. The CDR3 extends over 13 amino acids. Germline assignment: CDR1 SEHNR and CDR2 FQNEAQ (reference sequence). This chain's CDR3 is CASSLGQIYGYTF.

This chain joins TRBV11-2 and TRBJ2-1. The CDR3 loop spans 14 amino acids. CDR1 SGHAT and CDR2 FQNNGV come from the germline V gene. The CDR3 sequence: CASSLGPGDSEQFF.

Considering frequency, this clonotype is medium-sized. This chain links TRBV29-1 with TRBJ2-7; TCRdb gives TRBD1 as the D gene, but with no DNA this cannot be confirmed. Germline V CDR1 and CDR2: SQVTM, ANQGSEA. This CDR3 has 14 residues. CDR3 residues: CSGQDRGKNYEQYF.

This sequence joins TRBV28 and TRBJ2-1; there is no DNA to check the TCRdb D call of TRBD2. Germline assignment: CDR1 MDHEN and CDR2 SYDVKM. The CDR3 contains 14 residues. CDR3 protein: CASSLAGLAAEQFF.

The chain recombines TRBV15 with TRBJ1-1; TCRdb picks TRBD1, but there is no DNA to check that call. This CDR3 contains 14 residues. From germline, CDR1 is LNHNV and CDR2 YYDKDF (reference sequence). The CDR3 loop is CATSSGHLNTEAFF.

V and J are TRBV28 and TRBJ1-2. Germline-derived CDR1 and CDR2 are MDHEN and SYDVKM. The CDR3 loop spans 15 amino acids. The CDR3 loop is CASSPRTYEGYGYTF.

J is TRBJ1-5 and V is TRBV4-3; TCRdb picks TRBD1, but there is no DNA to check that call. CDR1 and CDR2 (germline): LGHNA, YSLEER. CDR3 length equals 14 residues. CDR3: CASSPDRSNQPQHF.

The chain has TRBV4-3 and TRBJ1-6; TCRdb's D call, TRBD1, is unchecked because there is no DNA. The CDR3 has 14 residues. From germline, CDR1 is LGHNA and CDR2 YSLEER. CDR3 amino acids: CASSQGQYNSPLHF.

CDR3 protein: CSVDFAGQETQYF. The chain recombines TRBV29-1 with TRBJ2-5; the D gene TCRdb calls, TRBD2, cannot be checked with no DNA. From germline, CDR1 is SQVTM and CDR2 ANQGSEA. The CDR3 is 13 residues long.

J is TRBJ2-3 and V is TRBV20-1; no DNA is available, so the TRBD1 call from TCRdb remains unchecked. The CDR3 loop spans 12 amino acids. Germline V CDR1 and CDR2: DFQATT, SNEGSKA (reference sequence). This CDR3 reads CSDIPFTDTQYF.

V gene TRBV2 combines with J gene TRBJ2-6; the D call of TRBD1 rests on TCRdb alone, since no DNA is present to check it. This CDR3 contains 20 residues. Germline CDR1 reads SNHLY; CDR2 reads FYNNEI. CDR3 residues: CASSDTAGSHPSSGANVLTF.